Following are 14 T cell receptor beta chains from one sample sequenced in a study of T cell responses to AZD1222 COVID-19 vaccine. The table came from immunoSEQ multiplex PCR; TCRdb's copy has only in-frame clones and leaves some out. This sample has 100,000 to 150,000 clones, with approximately 85% found just once. The sequenced sample was peripheral blood, obtained 28 days after the second AZD1222 dose. All receptors come from an adult who received the AZD1222 COVID-19 vaccine.

This clone came up a few times. The chain couples TRBV3-1 (or the pseudogene TRBV3-2) to TRBJ1-6, with D perhaps TRBD1 (5 bases). The CDR3 has 15 amino acids. The germline CDR1 and CDR2 sequences are LGHDT and YNNKEL (reference sequence). V gave up 3 bases and J gave up 11 bases, with 17 bases separating them. CDR3 bases: TGTGCCAGCAGCCAGCGGAGGGGTATCGGGGCACCCCTCCACTTT. Amino acids: CASSQRRGIGAPLHF.

This clone occurred a few times. The V call is TRBV19, the J call TRBJ2-6, with a weak D call TRBD2 (5 bases). The V end lost 5 bases, the J end lost 4 bases, and 15 bases lay between the germline ends. The CDR3 is 16 amino acids. Germline V lookup: CDR1 LNHDA, CDR2 SQIVND (reference sequence). In DNA form, the CDR3 reads TGTGCCAGTAGTGACGACTACAGAGGAGGGGCCAACGTCCTGACTTTC. Translated, it gives CASSDDYRGGANVLTF.

V gene TRBV9 combines with J gene TRBJ1-1; D remains ambiguous. Germline CDR1 reads SGDLS; CDR2 reads YYNGEE. The CDR3 sequence is 18 residues long. Trimming took off 0 bases at V and 0 bases at J, with 18 bases between the two ends. CDR3 nucleotides: TGTGCCAGCAGCGTAGGGGCAGGAATCGGTACCGTGAACACTGAAGCTTTCTTT. Translated: CASSVGAGIGTVNTEAFF.

The genes are TRBV10-2 and TRBJ1-2; maybe TRBD1 (5 bases). The germline V and J ends were trimmed by 4 bases and 3 bases, with 6 bases remaining between them. CDR3 length: 12 amino acids. Germline V gene data show CDR1 as WSHSY and CDR2 as SAAADI. CDR3 region: CASSARDYGYTF. CDR3 in DNA: TGCGCCAGCAGTGCCAGGGACTATGGCTACACCTTC.

The rearrangement links TRBV7-9 to TRBJ2-7; possibly TRBD1 for D (6 bases). This CDR3 is 15 amino acids long. Trimming left V 1 base short and J 6 bases short, with 16 bases between. CDR1 is SEHNR and CDR2 is FQNEAQ in the germline V gene (reference sequence). CDR3 coding DNA: TGTGCCAGCAGCTTAGTTCCACAGGGCCCGGGCGAGCAGTACTTC. Translated: CASSLVPQGPGEQYF. Filled out from reference TRBV7-9 and TRBJ2-7, the complete variable domain reads DTGVSQNPRHKITKRGQNVTFRCDPISEHNRLYWYRQTLGQGPEFLTYFQNEAQLEKSRLLSDRFSAERPKGSFSTLEIQRTEQGDSAMYLCASSLVPQGPGEQYFGPGTRLTVT.

V is TRBV29-1 and J is TRBJ2-1; D is possibly TRBD1 (5 bases). V gave up 4 bases and J gave up 7 bases, with 11 bases separating them. The CDR3 is 12 residues long. Germline V gene data show CDR1 as SQVTM and CDR2 as ANQGSEA. The CDR3 spells CSVARAGNEQFF. The CDR3 region has the DNA TGCAGCGTTGCCAGGGCTGGGAATGAGCAGTTCTTC.

A single count supports this clone. The V and J genes are TRBV9 and TRBJ2-6; D assignment may be TRBD1 or TRBD2 (5 bases each). The CDR3 runs to 18 residues. The germline V gene has CDR1 SGDLS and CDR2 YYNGEE. The germline V and J ends were trimmed by 3 bases and 3 bases, with 19 bases remaining between them. For the CDR3, the DNA is TGTGCCAGCAGCGCCTTTCCGGGACGGAGATATGGGGCCAACGTCCTGACTTTC. Translating gives CASSAFPGRRYGANVLTF.

This chain uses TRBV6-4 with TRBJ2-2; perhaps TRBD2 as D (7 bases). The CDR3 contains 16 residues. V was pared by 6 bases and J by 4 bases, with 18 bases between. From germline, CDR1 is MRHNA and CDR2 SNTAGT. CDR3 region: CASSGGPSATTGELFF. CDR3 DNA: TGTGCCAGCAGCGGGGGGCCTAGCGCTACCACCGGGGAGCTGTTTTTT.

The chain recombines TRBV7-2 with TRBJ2-1; 8 bases match TRBD2. Germline CDR1 SGHTA, CDR2 FQGNSA. CDR3 length: 16 residues. The junction had 9 bases not matched to a gene; V was cut back by 3 bases and J by 5 bases. DNA for the CDR3: TGTGCCAGCAGCTTCGGGGGTAGCGGGACCAACAATGAGCAGTTCTTC. Its translation is CASSFGGSGTNNEQFF.

The rearrangement links TRBV9 to TRBJ1-1; D gene uncertain. The germline gives CDR1 SGDLS, CDR2 YYNGEE. The CDR3 consists of 13 residues. V lost 3 bases and J 7 bases, leaving 13 bases between the germline ends. The CDR3 spells CASSAANLDEAFF. The CDR3 nucleotides are TGTGCCAGCAGCGCCGCAAATTTAGATGAAGCTTTCTTT.

The chain combines TRBV27 with TRBJ1-4; D is ambiguous. The CDR3 runs 13 residues. Trimming removed 3 bases from V and 8 bases from J, with 10 bases in between. CDR1 is MNHEY and CDR2 is SMNVEV in the germline V gene (reference sequence). In DNA, the CDR3 is TGTGCCAGCAGTTTCGGGTCTGGGGAAAAACTGTTTTTT. Translated, it gives CASSFGSGEKLFF.

The chain combines TRBV6-4 with TRBJ1-2; TRBD1 is a possible D gene (5 bases). Between the trimmed V and J ends, which lost 6 bases and 4 bases, there was a span of 12 bases. The CDR3 has 13 amino acids. Germline CDR1 is MRHNA and CDR2 is SNTAGT. This CDR3 is CASSPTGAYGYTF. The DNA for the CDR3 is TGTGCCAGCAGCCCTACCGGGGCCTATGGCTACACCTTC.

The chain is built from TRBV18 and TRBJ1-5; 9 nucleotides align to TRBD1. The CDR3 length is 18 residues. The V gene's germline CDR1 is KGHSH and CDR2 LQKENI. V was clipped by 5 bases and J by 2 bases; unmatched bases: 13. CDR3 in DNA: TGTGCCAGCTCAGCAGACAGGGGGGCGGTTGAGGGCAATCAGCCCCAGCATTTT. It is translated as CASSADRGAVEGNQPQHF.

This rearrangement joins TRBV19 to TRBJ1-2; maybe TRBD1 (6 bases). CDR1 and CDR2 (germline): LNHDA, SQIVND (reference sequence). Trimming cost V 11 bases and J 4 bases, with 20 bases left between them. The length of the CDR3 is 14 residues. The CDR3 DNA reads TGTGCCTCCAACATGGGGGCGAGGGGCTATGGCTACACCTTC. This gives the protein CASNMGARGYGYTF.